The T cell receptor (beta chain) described here comes from a study of PD-L1 blockade in urothelial cancer. Study-wide context: Timepoints chosen for blood analysis were 3 weeks (second dose) and 6 weeks after treatment start.

V was shortened by 1 base and J by 4 bases, with 16 bases between the two germline ends. Germline values: CDR1 MDHEN, CDR2 SYDVKM. The CDR3 totals 16 residues. Profiling relied on immunoSEQ multiplex PCR, and the TCRdb table lists in-frame clones only, not all of them. The data hold about 84,000 clones, with over 90% observed a single time. This receptor was taken from a man aged 55 to 70 with urothelial cancer. The sequences come from PBMCs, collected around atezolizumab (anti-PD-L1) treatment. The chain is built from TRBV28 and TRBJ1-2; weak D call: TRBD1 (6 bases). The CDR3 reads CASSLLARDTGYGYTF. The CDR3 region has the DNA TGTGCCAGCAGTTTATTGGCCCGGGACACTGGCTATGGCTACACCTTC.